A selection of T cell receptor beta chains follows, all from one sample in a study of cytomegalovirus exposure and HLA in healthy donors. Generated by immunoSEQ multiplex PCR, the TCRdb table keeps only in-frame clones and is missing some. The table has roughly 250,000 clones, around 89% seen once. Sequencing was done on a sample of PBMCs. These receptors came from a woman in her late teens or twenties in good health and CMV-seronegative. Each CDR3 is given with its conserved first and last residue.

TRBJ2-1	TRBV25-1	CASSEGGAMWEQFF
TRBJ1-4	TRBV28	CASRQGRDEKLFF
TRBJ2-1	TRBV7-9	CASSFSGRGEQFF
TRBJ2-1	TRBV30	CAWSPGLAGDQFF
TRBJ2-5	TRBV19	CASTTRPLLTGRQETQYF
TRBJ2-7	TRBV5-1	CASSSQGSPYEQYF
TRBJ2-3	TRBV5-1	CASSLELAGAFDTQYF
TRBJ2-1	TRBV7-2	CASSRDLVDNEQFF
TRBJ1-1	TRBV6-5	CASRVQGPSTEAFF
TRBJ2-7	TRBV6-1	CASILDNYEQYF
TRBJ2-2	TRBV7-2	CASSFGGANTGELFF
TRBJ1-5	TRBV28	CASSLAQRPLSPQHF
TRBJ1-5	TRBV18	CASSPGTGDQPQHF
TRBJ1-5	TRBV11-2	CASAGAIVGQPQHF
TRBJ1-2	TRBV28	CASSAPGQGNYGYTF
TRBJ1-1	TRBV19	CASSNLQGAGEAFF
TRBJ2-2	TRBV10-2	CASSPNTGELFF